This T cell receptor (beta chain) is from a study of beta chain features in type 1 diabetes. This clone was counted ten times or more. Its antigen is as yet unknown. Looked up from germline, CDR1 is LGHNA and CDR2 is YSLEER. The CDR3 has 15 residues. V was shortened by 4 bases and J by 4 bases, with 16 bases between the two germline ends. Study results and caveats: People with Type 1 diabetes carried modestly yet significantly shorter TCRB CDR3s in all four CD4+ subsets.

Reverse transcribing all isolated RNA meant expressed TCRB transcripts were sequenced. Assay: immunoSEQ multiplex PCR; the TCRdb copy retains only in-frame clones and omits some. This sample has 100,000 to 150,000 clones, with roughly 17% found just once. The TCR sequence derives from a young man with type 1 diabetes. The sample taken for sequencing was central memory CD4+ T cells from blood. The V and J genes are TRBV4-3 and TRBJ1-2; no definite D call. CDR3 loop: CASSPNAGWGYGYTF. The DNA for the CDR3 is TGCGCCAGCAGCCCGAATGCTGGATGGGGCTATGGCTACACCTTC.